This TCR beta chain derives from a study of Ad26.COV2.S vaccination and SARS-CoV-2 variants. At the level of the study: Donor was one of the participants in the Ad26.COV2.S arm of the COV1001 trial. By the intramuscular route, Ad26.COV2.S was given once, or twice 56 days apart. Study results and limitations: Ad26.COV2.S recipients had broader spike-specific TCRs (P = 0.0014). TCR breadth and depth estimates may have understated total T cell responses.

Treatment noted: around 19 received Ad26.COV2.S at low or high dose, single or two shots; 5 received placebo; per-sample allocation not given. All samples were drawn on day 63, counting from the first vaccine or placebo injection. Turning to this clone: The antigen is not known.

Measured with immunoSEQ multiplex PCR; TCRdb has only the in-frame clones, and not every one. The data contain about 500,000 clones, roughly nine tenths of them singletons. Germline CDR1 reads MNHEY; CDR2 reads SVGAGI. V lost 0 bases and J 2 bases, leaving 10 bases between the germline ends. There are 16 residues in the CDR3. The TCR originated in a person between 18 and 65 years old who received the Ad26.COV2.S COVID-19 vaccine or a placebo. The rearrangement links TRBV6-5 to TRBJ1-4, with a weak D call TRBD1 (6 bases). Source: peripheral blood, taken in a trial of Ad26.COV2.S vaccine versus placebo. The CDR3 coding sequence is TGTGCCAGCAGTTACTCCCGGGGGCGGACTAATGAAAAACTGTTTTTT. Translating gives CASSYSRGRTNEKLFF.